This entry lists 27 T cell receptor beta chains sequenced from one sample in a study of blood T cell repertoires in COVID-19. Using immunoSEQ multiplex PCR, the repertoire was profiled, and TCRdb retains in-frame clones only, with some absent. The sample contains 99,000 or so clones, around 83% of which appear only once. Material for sequencing was peripheral blood. All receptors come from an elderly woman with acute or convalescent COVID-19.

This chain joins TRBV10-2 and TRBJ2-7; 9 bases line up with TRBD1. Germline values: CDR1 WSHSY, CDR2 SAAADI. V was clipped by 3 bases and J by 4 bases; unmatched bases: 7. This CDR3 has 15 amino acids. The CDR3 is CASSDWDRDRYEQYF. The CDR3, as DNA: TGCGCCAGCAGTGACTGGGACAGGGATCGATACGAGCAGTACTTC.

J is TRBJ2-2 and V is TRBV2, with D tentatively TRBD2 (5 bases). This CDR3 has 12 amino acids. The V end lost 5 bases, the J end lost 7 bases, and 8 bases lay between the germline ends. Germline loops: CDR1 SNHLY, CDR2 FYNNEI. CDR3 sequence reads: CASSPSHGELFF. CDR3 coding DNA: TGTGCCAGCAGTCCTAGCCACGGGGAGCTGTTTTTT.

This sequence joins TRBV6-5 and TRBJ1-2; TRBD1 aligns across 7 bases. This CDR3 is built from 13 residues. The germline CDR1 and CDR2 sequences are MNHEY and SVGAGI. J was trimmed by 3 bases and V by 2 bases; bases with no gene match: 0. CDR3 nucleotides: TGTGCCAGCAGTTACGGGACAGACTATGGCTACACCTTC. It yields the protein CASSYGTDYGYTF.

CDR3 DNA: TGTGCCAGTAGTCCTTTGACCGAGGCGGCAGATACGCAGTATTTT. Its translation: CASSPLTEAADTQYF. This sequence joins TRBV19 and TRBJ2-3, with D unclear. Trimming took 5 bases from V and 4 from J, leaving 16 bases between them. CDR3 length equals 15 residues. Germline assignment: CDR1 LNHDA and CDR2 SQIVND (reference sequence).

The CDR3 nucleotides read TGTGCCAGCAGCCGGAGCACAGATACGCAGTATTTT. The encoded protein is CASSRSTDTQYF. V is TRBV28 and J is TRBJ2-3; D ambiguous. The ends were cut back, 6 bases at V and 0 bases at J, with 4 bases in the middle. This CDR3 is built from 12 residues. Germline loops: CDR1 MDHEN, CDR2 SYDVKM. The variable domain in full, completed from reference TRBV28 and TRBJ2-3, reads DVKVTQSSRYLVKRTGEKVFLECVQDMDHENMFWYRQDPGLGLRLIYFSYDVKMKEKGDIPEGYSVSREKKERFSLILESASTNQTSMYLCASSRSTDTQYFGPGTRLTVL.

The J gene is TRBJ2-1, the V gene TRBV6-5, with TRBD1 matching 8 bases. This CDR3 is 15 amino acids long. The germline V gene encodes CDR1 MNHEY and CDR2 SVGAGI. V dropped 6 bases and J dropped 3; count of bases not matched to a gene: 7. The CDR3 region is CASRKGQGGYNEQFF. The CDR3, as DNA: TGTGCCAGCAGGAAAGGACAGGGAGGCTACAATGAGCAGTTCTTC.

This rearrangement joins TRBV2 to TRBJ1-5; possible D gene TRBD1, 6 bases. V lost 3 bases and J 1 base, leaving 7 bases between the germline ends. The CDR3 covers 14 residues. CDR1 SNHLY and CDR2 FYNNEI come from the germline V gene. The CDR3 is CASSDDRSNQPQHF. In DNA, the CDR3 is TGTGCCAGCAGTGACGACAGGAGCAATCAGCCCCAGCATTTT.

This chain's CDR3 is CASSLGGGSPDTQYF. In DNA form, the CDR3 reads TGTGCCAGCAGCTTGGGGGGCGGGAGCCCAGATACGCAGTATTTT. The chain combines TRBV5-5 with TRBJ2-3; 7 bases are a match to TRBD2. This CDR3 is built from 15 residues. V gave up 0 bases and J gave up 4 bases; unmatched junction bases: 5. Germline V gene sequence: CDR1 SGHKS, CDR2 YYEKEE (reference sequence).

CDR3 sequence (DNA): TGTGCCAGCAGTTTAGCCGACAGGGCTAACTATGGCTACACCTTC. Translated, it gives CASSLADRANYGYTF. The chain recombines TRBV28 with TRBJ1-2; TRBD1 matches 7 bases. The CDR3 has 15 amino acids. CDR1 and CDR2 from the germline V gene are MDHEN and SYDVKM. V lost 2 bases and J lost 0; bases outside the gene matches: 3.

The V gene is TRBV2, the J gene TRBJ2-7; perhaps TRBD2 as D (6 bases). CDR3 length: 12 amino acids. Looked up from germline, CDR1 is SNHLY and CDR2 is FYNNEI. Trimming shortened V by 5 bases and J by 7 bases, and 12 bases separated the two germline ends. CDR3 bases: TGTGCCAGCAGTAGACTAGTTGCGGAGCAGTACTTC. Protein: CASSRLVAEQYF. The full variable domain, completed using reference TRBV2 and TRBJ2-7, is EPEVTQTPSHQVTQMGQEVILRCVPISNHLYFYWYRQILGQKVEFLVSFYNNEISEKSEIFDDQFSVERPDGSNFTLKIRSTKLEDSAMYFCASSRLVAEQYFGPGTRLTVT.

This rearrangement joins TRBV24-1 to TRBJ2-1, with 9 bases aligning to TRBD2. Germline CDR1 KGHDR, CDR2 SFDVKD. Trimming at V came to 9 bases and at J to 7 bases, leaving 9 bases not matched to a gene. The CDR3 loop spans 14 amino acids. The CDR3 is CATSYSGSSNEQFF. Here the CDR3 DNA reads TGTGCCACCTCTTATAGCGGGAGCTCAAATGAGCAGTTCTTC.

This chain connects TRBV19 to TRBJ2-6, with D possibly being TRBD1 (6 bases). The ends were cut back, 3 bases at V and 0 bases at J, with 21 bases in the middle. The germline CDR1 and CDR2 sequences are LNHDA and SQIVND (reference sequence). This CDR3 comprises 20 residues. The CDR3 coding sequence is TGTGCCAGTAGTATCTCCCGATTTGGACAGAAAAGCTCTGGGGCCAACGTCCTGACTTTC. Amino acids: CASSISRFGQKSSGANVLTF. The variable domain in full, with the rest retrieved from reference TRBV19 and TRBJ2-6, is DGGITQSPKYLFRKEGQNVTLSCEQNLNHDAMYWYRQDPGQGLRLIYYSQIVNDFQKGDIAEGYSVSREKKESFPLTVTSAQKNPTAFYLCASSISRFGQKSSGANVLTFGAGSRLTVL.

This chain joins TRBV15 and TRBJ2-5, with D maybe TRBD2 (6 bases). V shed 8 bases and J shed 10 bases, with 20 bases lying between them. The CDR3 has 13 residues. Germline CDR1 reads LNHNV; CDR2 reads YYDKDF (reference sequence). The CDR3, as DNA: TGTGCCACCTCCCAGGCGGGGCACGCGTACCAGTACTTC. Protein product: CATSQAGHAYQYF.

The V call is TRBV6-5, the J call TRBJ2-5, with D possibly matching TRBD2 (5 bases). Trimming shortened V by 6 bases and J by 2 bases, and 16 bases separated the two germline ends. Germline V lookup: CDR1 MNHEY, CDR2 SVGAGI. The CDR3 runs 15 residues. The CDR3 loop reads CASRPGSANQETQYF. CDR3 sequence (DNA): TGTGCCAGCAGACCGGGGTCAGCGAATCAAGAGACCCAGTACTTC.

The chain is built from TRBV2 and TRBJ2-2, with D maybe TRBD1 (6 bases). V lost 5 bases and J 6 bases, leaving 16 bases between the germline ends. The CDR3 runs to 15 residues. Germline V gives CDR1 SNHLY, CDR2 FYNNEI. The CDR3 nucleotides read TGTGCCAGCAGTAACAGGGATTTCGGAGCCGGGGAGCTGTTTTTT. Encoded protein: CASSNRDFGAGELFF.

DNA of the CDR3: TGCAGCGTTAGAGTGGGGCTTCGCACCGGGGAGCTGTTTTTT. It yields the protein CSVRVGLRTGELFF. The V gene is TRBV29-1, the J gene TRBJ2-2, with a possible D match to TRBD1 (5 bases). Trimming took 5 bases from V and 4 from J, leaving 14 bases between them. There are 14 residues in the CDR3. Germline CDR1 and CDR2: SQVTM and ANQGSEA.

This clone came up once. The genes are TRBV25-1 and TRBJ1-4; 7 nucleotides align to TRBD1. J was trimmed by 8 bases and V by 8 bases; bases with no gene match: 8. This CDR3 spans 13 amino acids. Germline CDR1 reads MGHDK; CDR2 reads SYGVNS. The CDR3 bases are TGTGCCAGCCGGGACAGCAAAAGAGAAAAACTGTTTTTT. It specifies CASRDSKREKLFF.

The CDR3 region is CASSLEVASGSGQFF. The CDR3 bases are TGTGCCAGCAGCTTAGAAGTGGCTAGCGGGTCGGGTCAGTTCTTC. The genes are TRBV7-6 and TRBJ2-1; 8 bases match TRBD2. J was trimmed by 13 bases and V by 1 base; bases with no gene match: 12. The CDR3 length is 15 residues. The germline CDR1 and CDR2 sequences are SGHVS and FNYEAQ.

The chain is built from TRBV6-1 and TRBJ2-5, with 9 bases aligning to TRBD2. The CDR3 runs 18 residues. The germline V gene has CDR1 MNHNS and CDR2 SASEGT. V was clipped by 3 bases and J by 5 bases; unmatched bases: 16. The CDR3 reads CASSDRPLIAGAAETQYF. In nucleotides, the CDR3 is TGTGCCAGCAGTGATCGACCCCTGATAGCGGGAGCAGCGGAGACCCAGTACTTC.

The J gene is TRBJ2-3, the V gene TRBV11-2; 7 bases are a match to TRBD2. Per germline, CDR1 SGHAT and CDR2 FQNNGV. This CDR3 has 15 amino acids. V was pared by 7 bases and J by 4 bases, with 11 bases of the junction left unmatched. CDR3 sequence: CASKGPGLSPDTQYF. The CDR3 DNA sequence: TGTGCCAGCAAGGGCCCGGGACTATCTCCAGATACGCAGTATTTT.

The J gene is TRBJ1-5, the V gene TRBV3-1 (or the pseudogene TRBV3-2); D call uncertain. The V end lost 1 base, the J end lost 0 bases, and 7 bases lay between the germline ends. Germline values: CDR1 LGHDT, CDR2 YNNKEL (reference sequence). The CDR3 has 15 residues. The CDR3 nucleotides read TGTGCCAGCAGCCAAGGCAGGCATAGCAATCAGCCCCAGCATTTT. It specifies CASSQGRHSNQPQHF.

The chain carries TRBV15 and TRBJ2-3; weak D call: TRBD1 (6 bases). The CDR3 is 15 amino acids. V was shortened by 1 base and J by 5 bases, with 13 bases between the two germline ends. Germline V gene sequence: CDR1 LNHNV, CDR2 YYDKDF (reference sequence). The CDR3, as DNA: TGTGCCACCAGCAGAGGGGCAACAGGGAGAGATACGCAGTATTTT. Protein product: CATSRGATGRDTQYF.

V usage is TRBV12-3 or TRBV12-4 and J usage is TRBJ1-1, with D possibly matching TRBD1 (5 bases). V was pared by 6 bases and J by 6 bases, with 11 bases between. The CDR3 spans 12 residues. CDR3 coding DNA: TGTGCCAGCAGACGGGGGAGAGCTGAAGCTTTCTTT. It codes for CASRRGRAEAFF.

V and J are TRBV7-8 and TRBJ2-1; no firm D call. Germline CDR1 reads SGHVS; CDR2 reads FQNEAQ. The germline V and J ends were trimmed by 5 bases and 0 bases, with 11 bases remaining between them. The length of the CDR3 is 15 residues. The chain's CDR3 is CASSLSSSSYNEQFF. The CDR3 nucleotides read TGTGCCAGCAGCCTATCATCTAGCTCCTACAATGAGCAGTTCTTC. Full variable domain (rest looked up from reference TRBV7-8 and TRBJ2-1): GAGVSQSPRYKVAKRGQDVALRCDPISGHVSLFWYQQALGQGPEFLTYFQNEAQLDKSGLPSDRFFAERPEGSVSTLKIQRTQQEDSAVYLCASSLSSSSYNEQFFGPGTRLTVL.

With respect to this clone: The same CDR3 arises from other DNA sequences in this sample as well. The V call is TRBV5-1, the J call TRBJ1-1; D call uncertain. The V end was cut by 4 bases, the J end by 1 base, with 8 bases between. CDR3 size: 13 residues. Germline CDR1 reads SGHRS; CDR2 reads YFSETQ. The DNA for the CDR3 is TGCGCCAGCAGCCTCCGACAGAACACTGAAGCTTTCTTT. It translates to CASSLRQNTEAFF.

This chain connects TRBV6-5 to TRBJ1-4, with TRBD1 identical over 11 bases. CDR1 and CDR2 from the germline V gene are MNHEY and SVGAGI. V shed 6 bases, J shed 5 bases, and the junction held 2 bases outside the gene matches. The CDR3 contains 14 residues. The CDR3 region is CASSGDRGNEKLFF. CDR3 DNA: TGTGCCAGCAGCGGGGACAGGGGGAATGAAAAACTGTTTTTT.

The chain recombines TRBV7-9 with TRBJ1-1, with a weak D call TRBD1 (6 bases). CDR3 length: 13 residues. Germline CDR1 reads SEHNR; CDR2 reads FQNEAQ (reference sequence). Trimming cost V 4 bases and J 3 bases, with 9 bases left between them. The CDR3 nucleotides read TGTGCCAGCAGCTCACAGGGATACACTGAAGCTTTCTTT. It codes for CASSSQGYTEAFF.